This T cell receptor (beta chain) was obtained from a study of regulatory T cells in long-lasting Graves disease. Arm-PCR with iRepertoire HTBI primers amplified the CDR3 regions for these TCR beta libraries. TCRdb independently ran MiXCR on the multiplex PCR reads; one entry per CDR3 protein. The data hold around 480,000 distinct CDR3 sequences, with around 15% observed a single time. V was clipped by 3 bases and J by 4 bases; unmatched bases: 8. CDR1 and CDR2 (germline): DFQATT, SNEGSKA (reference sequence). The length of the CDR3 is 16 residues. Described time point: newly diagnosed GD, antithyroid drugs for less than 3 months. The TCR library was prepared using RNA isolated from PBMCs. These same records also appear under a second study, on T cells in Graves' hyperthyroidism and ophthalmopathy.

The sequencing here drew on peripheral blood mononuclear cells (PBMCs), taken at new diagnosis, from a patient treated with antithyroid drugs. V usage is TRBV20-1 and J usage is TRBJ2-1; the match to TRBD2 covers 11 bases. The sequence came from a middle-aged woman with Graves disease. The CDR3 is CSASTPGTSGYNEQFF. CDR3 DNA sequence: TGCAGTGCTAGTACCCCCGGGACTAGCGGTTACAATGAGCAGTTCTTC.